This T cell receptor beta chain originates from a study of blood T cell repertoires in COVID-19 (dated by TCRdb to the early 2020s). Background on the whole study: Collaborator samples came from the United States, Italy and Spain and covered acute and convalescent phases of COVID-19. The prospective study material was composed of cDNA or gDNA derived from T cells, B-cell-depleted T cells, or PBMCs. Deeply sampled blood TCRbeta repertoires from subjects exposed to, actively infected with, or recovered from COVID-19 were included in the dataset. A freely available public database, intended as a resource for researchers studying the immune response to SARS-CoV-2, is where the repertoires were released. The samples were drawn from the first 160 participants of the ongoing ImmuneRACE study and from 950 to 1,500 subjects provided by 6 global collaborators. The sample metadata nearly always contained a de-identified subject ID, COVID-19 status, age in years and sex. Where available, HLA class I and class II types were taken from metadata supplied by the sample provider and were not determined by assay-based typing.

TCRbeta CDR3 regions were amplified from genomic DNA using the immunoSEQ Assay, a bias-controlled multiplex PCR. For the original study's pipeline: Within the assay, amplification of reference gene primers was used to estimate how many nucleated cells each sample contained. To quantify the absolute abundance of each unique TCRbeta CDR3 rearrangement, sequence reads were collapsed and filtered. For each sample, productive Simpson clonality was calculated by taking the square root of Simpson's diversity index across productive rearrangements. TCRdb obtained this table from immuneACCESS and retained in-frame rearrangements with V and J assigned. These tables miss some clones; where compared with another copy, unresolved V genes account for less than half of the shortfall, and the remainder is unexplained. V, J and clone size are those of that table, while D and trimming were read from the DNA. This sample is represented by about 200,000 clones; less than 85% of them were singletons. Clones ranked in the top ten supply about 5% of the sample.

With respect to this clone: Its antigen remains unidentified. Base qualities are not recorded, but no much larger clone differs from it by a single base.

Enrolling through a virtual design, the prospective study's participants ranged in age from roughly 18 to 90 years and lived across approximately 25 United States geographic areas. In the prospective study, participants were assigned to cohorts based on the clinical history participants reported in a screening survey and a study questionnaire. In the prospective study, mobile phlebotomists collected whole blood, serum and a nasopharyngeal or oropharyngeal swab from each participant. Prospective study participants could optionally give additional blood draws and questionnaires over a roughly two-month period. Blood samples from the prospective study were shipped frozen or at room temperature prior to DNA extraction. Summary of the overall study and its limitations: Clinical and demographic metadata were provided uncurated, with the amount varying by source and participant.

CDR1 is given as LGHDT and CDR2 as YNNKEL, both from the germline V gene (reference sequence). The V end loses 0 bases and the J end loses 5 bases, and a stretch of 13 bases separates them. The CDR3 spans 16 residues, from the cysteine through the phenylalanine. The retained sequence is limited to the CDR3, 48 bases, with the frame set at the first base. The chain is encoded by TRBV3-1 (or the pseudogene TRBV3-2) joined to TRBJ2-2, with TRBD1 tentatively as D gene (5 bases match). Sequencing was performed on PBMCs or T cells enriched from blood (not recorded which). The sequence was collected from a woman between 55 and 75 years old with acute COVID-19. The CDR3 protein sequence reads: CASSQDLAGKTGELFF. In nucleotide form, the sequence is TGTGCCAGCAGCCAAGATTTGGCAGGGAAGACCGGGGAGCTGTTTTTT.